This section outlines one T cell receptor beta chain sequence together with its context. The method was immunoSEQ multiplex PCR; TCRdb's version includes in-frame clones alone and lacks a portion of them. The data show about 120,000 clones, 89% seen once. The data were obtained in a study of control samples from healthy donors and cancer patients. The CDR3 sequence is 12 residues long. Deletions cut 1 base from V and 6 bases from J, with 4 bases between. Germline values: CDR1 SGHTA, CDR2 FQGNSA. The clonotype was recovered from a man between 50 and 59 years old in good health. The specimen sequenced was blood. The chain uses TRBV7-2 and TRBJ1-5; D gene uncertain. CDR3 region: CASSLDSQPQHF. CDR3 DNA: TGTGCCAGCAGCTTAGACAGTCAGCCCCAGCATTTT.